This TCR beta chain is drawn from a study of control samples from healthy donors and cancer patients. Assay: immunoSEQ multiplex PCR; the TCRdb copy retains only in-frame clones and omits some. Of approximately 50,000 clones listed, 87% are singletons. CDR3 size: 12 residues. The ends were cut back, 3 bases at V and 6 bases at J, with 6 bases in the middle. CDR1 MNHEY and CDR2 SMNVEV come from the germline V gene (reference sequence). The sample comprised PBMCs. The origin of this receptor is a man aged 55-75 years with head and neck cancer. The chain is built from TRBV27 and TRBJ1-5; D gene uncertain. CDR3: CASSFIGQPQHF. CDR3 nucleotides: TGTGCCAGCAGTTTTATTGGTCAGCCCCAGCATTTT.